This TCR beta chain was sequenced in a study of immune aging and cytomegalovirus after organ transplant (dated by TCRdb to 2020 to 2022). Broadly, across the study: Every transplant recipient was given three-drug immunosuppression consisting of prednisone, tacrolimus, and mycophenolate. Findings and caveats that apply to the study as a whole: CD57 was not measured in the sequencing data, so a conservative gene-based aging definition was used instead. Following viremia, aged-phenotype cells rose post-transplant in clones of any size, with the rise occurring earlier in large clones (days 200-264) than in small clones. Large clones contained a bigger proportion of TEMRA cells, and over time the seven largest clones (fewer than 2,000 cells) picked up aged and TEMRA cells and lost TCM cells.

At the junction V is shortened by 8 bases and J by 6 bases; bases outside the gene matches: 8. Including the terminal cysteine and phenylalanine, the CDR3 comprises 14 residues. CDR3 DNA is the only sequence kept; it has 42 bases, read in frame from the first base. This specimen's time point label, per the study, means: five sample-tagged time points from pre-transplant (day -1) to day 368 post-transplant, pooled. Thawed PBMC were stimulated with a CMV IE-1 overlapping peptide library for around twelve hours, with no transport inhibitors added. Thawed cells were rested overnight and then stimulated in R10 medium with CD28/CD49d costimulation. The IE-1 peptide library was made up of 15-amino-acid peptides with 11-amino-acid overlaps. Each time point was barcoded with BD Single-Cell Multiplexing Kit Sample Tags, pooled, and stained with oligo-conjugated anti-CD45RA plus sorting antibodies. A BD FACSAria III was used to sort CMV-responsive CD8+CD137+ and CD4+CD154+ T cells at 4-way purity. Blood samples were drawn into EDTA vacutainers and processed by Ficoll gradient within 1-24 hours.

The library came from single-cell sequencing. Instrument on record: Illumina NovaSeq 6000. The BD Rhapsody Targeted mRNA and AbSeq Reagent Kit, in a microwell format, was used for cell capture and library preparation. Libraries covered TCR, sample tags, AbSeq, and targeted mRNA from the Human T-Cell Expression Panel plus custom TOX and TOX2 primers. An Illumina NovaSeq was used to sequence the libraries. The study's own analysis went as follows. The analysis covered around 10,000 cells in total, of which some 6,900 were CD8 T cells and about 4,500 were CD8 T cells with an identifiable TCR CDR3. The BD Rhapsody Targeted Analysis Pipeline, including V(D)J processing, was run on the Seven Bridges Genomics platform to process the raw data. Quality control, Sample Tag demultiplexing with Lex-BDSMK, clone identification with VDJ Explorer, and Seurat clustering were all done in SeqGeq 1.6.0. Clones making up <1% of CD8 T cells were classified as non-expanded, and clones making up >2.5% of the sample were classified as clonal expansions. The public reads were run again by TCRdb, first through fastp at Q25 and then through MiXCR, and only productive beta chains were kept. Entries are consolidated by CDR3 protein sequence, retaining the most common genes and DNA. It is TCRdb's table, rather than the study itself, that gives the V and J calls and clone size. This sample is represented by approximately 22,000 distinct CDR3 sequences; about a third of them were singletons. Together, the top ten hold around 25% of the sample.

A few counts support this clonotype. What antigen it recognizes has not been identified. Base qualities are not recorded, but no much larger clone differs from it by a single base. Sequencing was performed on CMV peptide-activated CD4+ and CD8+ T cells sorted from blood, taken at five time points, pooled. The sample's cell subset or site label is to be understood as: sorted CD8+CD137+ and CD4+CD154+ T cells after about 12 h CMV IE-1 peptide stimulation. The sequence came from a female donor who had a heart transplant and CMV viremia. The chain is assembled from TRBV12-3 or TRBV12-4 and TRBJ1-4; TRBD1 lines up with 8 middle nucleotides. In nucleotide form, the sequence is TGTGCCAGCCGATCTACAGGGGGGGATGAAAAACTGTTTTTT. Its amino acids are CASRSTGGDEKLFF.